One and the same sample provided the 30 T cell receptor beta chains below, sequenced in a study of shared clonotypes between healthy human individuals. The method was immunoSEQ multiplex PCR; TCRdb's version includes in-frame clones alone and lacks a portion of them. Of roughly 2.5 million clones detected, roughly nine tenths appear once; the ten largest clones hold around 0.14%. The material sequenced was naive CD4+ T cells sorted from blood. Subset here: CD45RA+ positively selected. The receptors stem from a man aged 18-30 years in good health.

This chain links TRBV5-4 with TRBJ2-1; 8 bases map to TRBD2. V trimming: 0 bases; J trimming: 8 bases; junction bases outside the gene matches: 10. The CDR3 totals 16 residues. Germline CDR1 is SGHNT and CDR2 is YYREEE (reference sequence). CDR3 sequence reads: CASSLGGTSFSHEQFF. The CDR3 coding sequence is TGTGCCAGCAGCTTGGGGGGGACTAGTTTTAGCCATGAGCAGTTCTTC.

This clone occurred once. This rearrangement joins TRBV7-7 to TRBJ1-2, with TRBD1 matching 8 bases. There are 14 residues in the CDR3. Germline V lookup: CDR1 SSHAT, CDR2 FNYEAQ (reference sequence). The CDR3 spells CASFQGANFYGYTF. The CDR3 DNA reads TGTGCTAGCTTTCAGGGGGCGAACTTCTATGGCTACACCTTC.

In nucleotides, the CDR3 is TGTGCCAGCAGCTCTACAGGGGGCCGCCCGGGGAATGAGCAGTTCTTC. Amino acid sequence: CASSSTGGRPGNEQFF. This chain joins TRBV9 and TRBJ2-1; 9 nucleotides line up with TRBD1. The CDR3 runs to 16 residues. From germline, CDR1 is SGDLS and CDR2 YYNGEE. With 4 bases clipped from V and 7 bases from J, the junction kept 12 bases outside the gene matches.

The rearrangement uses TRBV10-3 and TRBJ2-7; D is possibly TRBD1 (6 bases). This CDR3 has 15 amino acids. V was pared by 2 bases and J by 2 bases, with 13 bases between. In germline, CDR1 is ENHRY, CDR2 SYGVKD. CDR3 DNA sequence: TGTGCCATCAGTGAGACAGGGAGCGGTGCCTACGAGCAGTACTTC. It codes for CAISETGSGAYEQYF.

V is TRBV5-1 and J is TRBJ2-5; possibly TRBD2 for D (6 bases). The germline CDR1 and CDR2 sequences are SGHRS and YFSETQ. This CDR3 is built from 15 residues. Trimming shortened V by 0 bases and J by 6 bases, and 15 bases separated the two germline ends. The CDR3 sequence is CASSLGTTEGKTQYF. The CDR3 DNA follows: TGCGCCAGCAGCTTGGGGACTACAGAGGGCAAGACCCAGTACTTC.

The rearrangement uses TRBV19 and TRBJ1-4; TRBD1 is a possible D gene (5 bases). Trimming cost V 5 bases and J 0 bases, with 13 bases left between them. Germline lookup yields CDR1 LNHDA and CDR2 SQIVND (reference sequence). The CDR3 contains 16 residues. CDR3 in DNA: TGTGCCAGTAGTCCGTACGCGGACACAACTAATGAAAAACTGTTTTTT. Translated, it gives CASSPYADTTNEKLFF.

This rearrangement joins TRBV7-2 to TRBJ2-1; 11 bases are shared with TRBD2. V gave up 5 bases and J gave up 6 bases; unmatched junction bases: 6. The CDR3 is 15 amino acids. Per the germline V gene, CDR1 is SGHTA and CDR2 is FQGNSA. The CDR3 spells CASSAGLAVPNEQFF. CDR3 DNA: TGTGCCAGCAGCGCGGGACTAGCGGTACCCAATGAGCAGTTCTTC.

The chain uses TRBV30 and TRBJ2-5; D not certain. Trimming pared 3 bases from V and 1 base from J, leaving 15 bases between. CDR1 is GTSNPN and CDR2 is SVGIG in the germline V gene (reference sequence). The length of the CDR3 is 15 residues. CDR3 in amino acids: CAWRRPLTSQETQYF. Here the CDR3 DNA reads TGTGCCTGGAGGAGACCGCTAACCTCCCAAGAGACCCAGTACTTC.

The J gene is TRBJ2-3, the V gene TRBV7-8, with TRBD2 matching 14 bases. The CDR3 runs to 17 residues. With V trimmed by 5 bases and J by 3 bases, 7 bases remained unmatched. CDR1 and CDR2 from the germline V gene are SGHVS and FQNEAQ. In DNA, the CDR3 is TGTGCCAGCAGCCCTCTGGGACTAGCGGGGGTAACAGATACGCAGTATTTT. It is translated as CASSPLGLAGVTDTQYF. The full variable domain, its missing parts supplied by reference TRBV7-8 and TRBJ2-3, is GAGVSQSPRYKVAKRGQDVALRCDPISGHVSLFWYQQALGQGPEFLTYFQNEAQLDKSGLPSDRFFAERPEGSVSTLKIQRTQQEDSAVYLCASSPLGLAGVTDTQYFGPGTRLTVL.

The CDR3 is CASSSIGDHQETQYF. The CDR3 DNA follows: TGTGCCAGCAGCTCAATCGGGGACCACCAAGAGACCCAGTACTTC. The chain combines TRBV11-3 with TRBJ2-5; the D gene could be TRBD1 or TRBD2 (5 bases each). Per the germline V gene, CDR1 is SGHNT and CDR2 is YENEEA. The CDR3 length is 15 residues. Trimming stripped 4 bases from V and 0 bases from J, with 12 bases between.

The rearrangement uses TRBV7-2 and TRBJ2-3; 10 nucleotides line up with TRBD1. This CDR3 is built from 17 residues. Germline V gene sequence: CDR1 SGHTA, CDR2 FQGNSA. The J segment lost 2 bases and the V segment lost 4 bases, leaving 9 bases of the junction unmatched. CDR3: CASSSGTGAGSTDTQYF. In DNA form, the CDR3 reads TGTGCCAGCAGCTCCGGGACAGGGGCGGGATCCACAGATACGCAGTATTTT. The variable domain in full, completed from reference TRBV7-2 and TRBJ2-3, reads GAGVSQSPSNKVTEKGKDVELRCDPISGHTALYWYRQSLGQGLEFLIYFQGNSAPDKSGLPSDRFSAERTGGSVSTLTIQRTQQEDSAVYLCASSSGTGAGSTDTQYFGPGTRLTVL.

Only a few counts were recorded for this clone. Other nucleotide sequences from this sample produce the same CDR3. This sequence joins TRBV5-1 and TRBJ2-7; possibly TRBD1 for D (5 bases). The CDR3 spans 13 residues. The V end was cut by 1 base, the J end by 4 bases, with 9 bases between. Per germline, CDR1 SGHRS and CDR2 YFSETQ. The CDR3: CASSLTGEYEQYF. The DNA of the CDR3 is TGCGCCAGCAGCTTGACAGGAGAGTACGAGCAGTACTTC. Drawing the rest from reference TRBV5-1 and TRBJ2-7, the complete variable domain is KAGVTQTPRYLIKTRGQQVTLSCSPISGHRSVSWYQQTPGQGLQFLFEYFSETQRNKGNFPGRFSGRQFSNSRSEMNVSTLELGDSALYLCASSLTGEYEQYFGPGTRLTVT.

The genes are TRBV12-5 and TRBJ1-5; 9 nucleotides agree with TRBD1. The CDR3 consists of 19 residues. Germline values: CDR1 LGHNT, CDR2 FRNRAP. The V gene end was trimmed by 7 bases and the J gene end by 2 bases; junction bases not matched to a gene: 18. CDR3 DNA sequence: TGTGCTAGTGCCCCCCTTGGGACAGGGTTTATTATAGGCAATCAGCCCCAGCATTTT. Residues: CASAPLGTGFIIGNQPQHF. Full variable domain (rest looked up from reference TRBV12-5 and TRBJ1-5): DARVTQTPRHKVTEMGQEVTMRCQPILGHNTVFWYRQTMMQGLELLAYFRNRAPLDDSGMPKDRFSAEMPDATLATLKIQPSEPRDSAVYFCASAPLGTGFIIGNQPQHFGDGTRLSIL.

The CDR3 here is CASSQSGPLEQYF. Here the CDR3 DNA reads TGCGCCAGCAGTCAATCCGGCCCCTTAGAGCAGTACTTC. V gene TRBV23-1 combines with J gene TRBJ2-7, with no clear D. TRBV23-1 is an open reading frame whose function is uncertain. This CDR3 comprises 13 residues. The ends were cut back, 0 bases at V and 7 bases at J, with 10 bases in the middle.

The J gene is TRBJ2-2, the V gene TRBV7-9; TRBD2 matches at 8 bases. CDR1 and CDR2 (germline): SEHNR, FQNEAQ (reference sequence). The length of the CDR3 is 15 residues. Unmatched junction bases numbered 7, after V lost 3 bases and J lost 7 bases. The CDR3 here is CASSFPGGRGGELFF. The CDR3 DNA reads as TGTGCCAGCAGCTTCCCGGGAGGGCGCGGCGGGGAGCTGTTTTTT.

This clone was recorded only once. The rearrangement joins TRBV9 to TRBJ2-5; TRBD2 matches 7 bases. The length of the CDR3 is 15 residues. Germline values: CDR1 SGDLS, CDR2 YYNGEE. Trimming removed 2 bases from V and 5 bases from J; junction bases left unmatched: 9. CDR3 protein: CASSVRDGGLETQYF. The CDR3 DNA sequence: TGTGCCAGCAGCGTCCGGGACGGGGGGTTGGAGACCCAGTACTTC.

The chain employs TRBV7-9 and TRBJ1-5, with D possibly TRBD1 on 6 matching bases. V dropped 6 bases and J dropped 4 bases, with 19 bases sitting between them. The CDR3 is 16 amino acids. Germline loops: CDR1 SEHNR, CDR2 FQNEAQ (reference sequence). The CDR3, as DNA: TGTGCCAGCAGTCTTTCTACAGGGACTATGAATCAGCCCCAGCATTTT. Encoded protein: CASSLSTGTMNQPQHF.

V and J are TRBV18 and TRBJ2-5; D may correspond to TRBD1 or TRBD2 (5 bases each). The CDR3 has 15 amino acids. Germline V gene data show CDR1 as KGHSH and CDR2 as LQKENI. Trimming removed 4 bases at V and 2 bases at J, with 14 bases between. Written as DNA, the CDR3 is TGTGCCAGCTCACGCCGGGACCGTACGCAAGAGACCCAGTACTTC. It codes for CASSRRDRTQETQYF.

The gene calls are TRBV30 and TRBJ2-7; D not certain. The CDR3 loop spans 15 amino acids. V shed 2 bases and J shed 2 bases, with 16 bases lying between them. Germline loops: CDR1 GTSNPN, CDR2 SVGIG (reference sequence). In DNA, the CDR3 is TGTGCCTGGAGTCCCCAAGGCAGAAACGCCTACGAGCAGTACTTC. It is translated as CAWSPQGRNAYEQYF.

Here the CDR3 DNA reads TGTGCCAGCAGCTTTGGACAGGGAGTGACAGATACGCAGTATTTT. This translates into CASSFGQGVTDTQYF. This sequence joins TRBV5-8 and TRBJ2-3; 8 positions match TRBD1. Trimming at V came to 2 bases and at J to 3 bases, leaving 5 bases not matched to a gene. Per the germline V gene, CDR1 is SGHTS and CDR2 is YDEGEE. This CDR3 spans 15 amino acids.

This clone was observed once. CDR3 loop: CAWGDRGLGTEAFF. In nucleotides, the CDR3 is TGTGCCTGGGGTGACAGGGGGCTGGGCACTGAAGCTTTCTTT. The chain carries TRBV30 and TRBJ1-1; 10 nucleotides align to TRBD1. This CDR3 spans 14 amino acids. With 5 bases clipped from V and 4 bases from J, the junction kept 7 bases outside the gene matches. CDR1 and CDR2 (germline): GTSNPN, SVGIG (reference sequence).

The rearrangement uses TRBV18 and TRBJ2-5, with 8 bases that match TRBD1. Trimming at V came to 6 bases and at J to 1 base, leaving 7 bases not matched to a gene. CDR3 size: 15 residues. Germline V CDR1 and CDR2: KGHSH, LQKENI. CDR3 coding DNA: TGTGCCAGCTCCCCTCAGGGGGCCCCCCAAGAGACCCAGTACTTC. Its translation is CASSPQGAPQETQYF.

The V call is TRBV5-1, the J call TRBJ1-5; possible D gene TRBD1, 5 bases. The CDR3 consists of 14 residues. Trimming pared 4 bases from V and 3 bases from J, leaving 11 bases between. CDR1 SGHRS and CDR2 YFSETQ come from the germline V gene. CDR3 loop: CASSEGTVNQPQHF. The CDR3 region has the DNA TGCGCCAGCAGCGAAGGGACGGTCAATCAGCCCCAGCATTTT. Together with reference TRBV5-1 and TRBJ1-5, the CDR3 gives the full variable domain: KAGVTQTPRYLIKTRGQQVTLSCSPISGHRSVSWYQQTPGQGLQFLFEYFSETQRNKGNFPGRFSGRQFSNSRSEMNVSTLELGDSALYLCASSEGTVNQPQHFGDGTRLSIL.

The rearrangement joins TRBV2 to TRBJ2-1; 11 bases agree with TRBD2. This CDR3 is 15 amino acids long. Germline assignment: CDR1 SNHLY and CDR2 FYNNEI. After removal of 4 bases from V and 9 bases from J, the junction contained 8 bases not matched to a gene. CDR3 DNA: TGTGCCAGCAGTGTCGGTAGCGGGGGGGCCATTGAGCAGTTCTTC. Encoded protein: CASSVGSGGAIEQFF.

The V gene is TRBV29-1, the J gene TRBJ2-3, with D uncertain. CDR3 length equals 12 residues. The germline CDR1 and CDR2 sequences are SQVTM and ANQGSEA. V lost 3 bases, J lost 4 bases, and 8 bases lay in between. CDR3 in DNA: TGCAGCGTTGAGCCGAACTCAGATACGCAGTATTTT. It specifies CSVEPNSDTQYF.

This chain's CDR3 is CASSLVGGGKETQYF. In DNA form, the CDR3 reads TGTGCCAGCAGCTTAGTAGGGGGGGGAAAAGAGACCCAGTACTTC. This chain joins TRBV7-6 and TRBJ2-5; possible D gene TRBD2, 7 bases. Germline CDR1 and CDR2: SGHVS and FNYEAQ. This CDR3 has 15 amino acids. V lost 1 base and J 3 bases, leaving 12 bases between the germline ends.

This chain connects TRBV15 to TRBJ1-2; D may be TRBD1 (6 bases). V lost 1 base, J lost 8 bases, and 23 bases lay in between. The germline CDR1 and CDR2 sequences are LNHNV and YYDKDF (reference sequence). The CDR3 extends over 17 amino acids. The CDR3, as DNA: TGTGCCACCAGCAGAGCGCCGGGGGCCTTGGCGGCCGCGGGCTACACCTTC. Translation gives CATSRAPGALAAAGYTF.

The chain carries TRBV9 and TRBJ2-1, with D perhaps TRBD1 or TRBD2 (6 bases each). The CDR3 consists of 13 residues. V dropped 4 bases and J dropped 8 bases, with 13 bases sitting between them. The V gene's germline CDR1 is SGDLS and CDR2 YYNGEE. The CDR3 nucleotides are TGTGCCAGCAGCCGGGGGCGGGAAGATGAGCAGTTCTTC. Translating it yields CASSRGREDEQFF.

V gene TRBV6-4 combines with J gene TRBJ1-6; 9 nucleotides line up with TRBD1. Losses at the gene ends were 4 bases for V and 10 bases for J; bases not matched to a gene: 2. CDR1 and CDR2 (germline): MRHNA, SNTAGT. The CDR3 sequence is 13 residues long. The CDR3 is CASSGTGESPLHF. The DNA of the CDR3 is TGTGCCAGCAGTGGGACAGGGGAGTCACCCCTCCACTTT.

CDR3 region: CASSPDRGSFQPQHF. In nucleotides, the CDR3 is TGTGCCAGCAGCCCCGACAGGGGTAGCTTTCAGCCCCAGCATTTT. This chain links TRBV2 with TRBJ1-5; 8 bases match TRBD1. From germline, CDR1 is SNHLY and CDR2 FYNNEI. V lost 6 bases and J lost 6; bases outside the gene matches: 10. This CDR3 has 15 residues.